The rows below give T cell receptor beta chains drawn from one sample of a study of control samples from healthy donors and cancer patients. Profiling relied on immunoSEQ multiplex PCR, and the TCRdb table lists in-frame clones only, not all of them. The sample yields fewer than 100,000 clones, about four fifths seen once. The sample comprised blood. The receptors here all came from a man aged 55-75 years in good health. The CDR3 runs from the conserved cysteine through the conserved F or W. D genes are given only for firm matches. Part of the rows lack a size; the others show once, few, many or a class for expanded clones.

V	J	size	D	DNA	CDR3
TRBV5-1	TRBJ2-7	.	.	TGCGCCAGCAGCTACTCTTCCTACGAGCAGTACTTC	CASSYSSYEQYF
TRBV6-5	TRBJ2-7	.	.	TGTGCCAGCAGTCCAGGGTTCTCCTACGAGCAGTACTTC	CASSPGFSYEQYF
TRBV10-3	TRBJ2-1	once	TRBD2	TGTGCCACCCACACGACTAGCGTGGGTGAGCAGTTCTTC	CATHTTSVGEQFF
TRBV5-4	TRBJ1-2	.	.	TGTGCCAGCAGCTTTAGTGGGGGAAACTATGGCTACACCTTC	CASSFSGGNYGYTF
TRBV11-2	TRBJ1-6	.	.	TGTGCCAGCAGCTTAGACCCAGGGACCTCACCCCTCCACTTT	CASSLDPGTSPLHF
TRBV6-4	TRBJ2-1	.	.	TGTGCCAGCAGTGATTCCGACGGTAGCTCCTACAATGAGCAGTTCTTC	CASSDSDGSSYNEQFF
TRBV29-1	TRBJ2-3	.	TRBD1	TGCAGCGTTAACCTAAGGACAGGGCGGTCACAAGATACGCAGTATTTT	CSVNLRTGRSQDTQYF
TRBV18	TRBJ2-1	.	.	TGTGCCAGCTCACCCGACAGGACCCCCAATGAGCAGTTCTTC	CASSPDRTPNEQFF
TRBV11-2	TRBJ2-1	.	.	TGTGCCAGCAGCCCTCGGGTGGCGGGGGCTTCCTACAATGAGCAGTTCTTC	CASSPRVAGASYNEQFF
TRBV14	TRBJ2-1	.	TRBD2	TGTGCCAGCAGCCTGACTAGCGGGGGGTCCTCCAGGAGGCAGTTCTTC	CASSLTSGGSSRRQFF
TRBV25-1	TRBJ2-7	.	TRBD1	TGTGCCAGCAGTGAAGAAGGACAGGGGCACTCCTACGAGCAGTACTTC	CASSEEGQGHSYEQYF
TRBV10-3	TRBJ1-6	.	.	TGTGCCATCAGCGACAGCCGTAATTCACCCCTCCACTTT	CAISDSRNSPLHF
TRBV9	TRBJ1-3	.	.	TGTGCCAGCAGCGTAGAAGGGGCCTCTGGAAACACCATATATTTT	CASSVEGASGNTIYF
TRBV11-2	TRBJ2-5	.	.	TGTGCCAGCAACTTGCTGGGACGGTCTCAAGAGACCCAGTACTTC	CASNLLGRSQETQYF
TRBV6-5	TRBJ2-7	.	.	TGTGCCAGCCAACGAAGGGACGAGCAGTACTTC	CASQRRDEQYF
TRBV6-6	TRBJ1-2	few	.	TGTGCCAGCACCCCCCCGACGGGGAGATATGGCTACACCTTC	CASTPPTGRYGYTF
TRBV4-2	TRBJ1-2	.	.	TGTGCCAGCAGCCAAGGGGGGGCACAGGCGCAGTCTAACTATGGCTACACCTTC	CASSQGGAQAQSNYGYTF
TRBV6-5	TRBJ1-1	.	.	TGTGCCAGCAGTTATTCACCTCAGATGAACACTGAAGCTTTCTTT	CASSYSPQMNTEAFF
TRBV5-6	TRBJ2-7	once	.	TGTGCCAGCAGCTTGGGCAGGGCTAAAGAGCAGTACTTC	CASSLGRAKEQYF
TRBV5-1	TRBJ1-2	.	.	TGCGCCAGCAGCTTGGGACGGGATGGCTACACCTTC	CASSLGRDGYTF
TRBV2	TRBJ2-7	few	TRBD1	TGTGCCAGCAGACTACAACGAGGGGGCTTCAACGAGCAGTACTTC	CASRLQRGGFNEQYF
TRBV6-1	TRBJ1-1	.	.	TGTGCCAGCAGTGAAGCGCCTCAGTTTATGAACACTGAAGCTTTCTTT	CASSEAPQFMNTEAFF